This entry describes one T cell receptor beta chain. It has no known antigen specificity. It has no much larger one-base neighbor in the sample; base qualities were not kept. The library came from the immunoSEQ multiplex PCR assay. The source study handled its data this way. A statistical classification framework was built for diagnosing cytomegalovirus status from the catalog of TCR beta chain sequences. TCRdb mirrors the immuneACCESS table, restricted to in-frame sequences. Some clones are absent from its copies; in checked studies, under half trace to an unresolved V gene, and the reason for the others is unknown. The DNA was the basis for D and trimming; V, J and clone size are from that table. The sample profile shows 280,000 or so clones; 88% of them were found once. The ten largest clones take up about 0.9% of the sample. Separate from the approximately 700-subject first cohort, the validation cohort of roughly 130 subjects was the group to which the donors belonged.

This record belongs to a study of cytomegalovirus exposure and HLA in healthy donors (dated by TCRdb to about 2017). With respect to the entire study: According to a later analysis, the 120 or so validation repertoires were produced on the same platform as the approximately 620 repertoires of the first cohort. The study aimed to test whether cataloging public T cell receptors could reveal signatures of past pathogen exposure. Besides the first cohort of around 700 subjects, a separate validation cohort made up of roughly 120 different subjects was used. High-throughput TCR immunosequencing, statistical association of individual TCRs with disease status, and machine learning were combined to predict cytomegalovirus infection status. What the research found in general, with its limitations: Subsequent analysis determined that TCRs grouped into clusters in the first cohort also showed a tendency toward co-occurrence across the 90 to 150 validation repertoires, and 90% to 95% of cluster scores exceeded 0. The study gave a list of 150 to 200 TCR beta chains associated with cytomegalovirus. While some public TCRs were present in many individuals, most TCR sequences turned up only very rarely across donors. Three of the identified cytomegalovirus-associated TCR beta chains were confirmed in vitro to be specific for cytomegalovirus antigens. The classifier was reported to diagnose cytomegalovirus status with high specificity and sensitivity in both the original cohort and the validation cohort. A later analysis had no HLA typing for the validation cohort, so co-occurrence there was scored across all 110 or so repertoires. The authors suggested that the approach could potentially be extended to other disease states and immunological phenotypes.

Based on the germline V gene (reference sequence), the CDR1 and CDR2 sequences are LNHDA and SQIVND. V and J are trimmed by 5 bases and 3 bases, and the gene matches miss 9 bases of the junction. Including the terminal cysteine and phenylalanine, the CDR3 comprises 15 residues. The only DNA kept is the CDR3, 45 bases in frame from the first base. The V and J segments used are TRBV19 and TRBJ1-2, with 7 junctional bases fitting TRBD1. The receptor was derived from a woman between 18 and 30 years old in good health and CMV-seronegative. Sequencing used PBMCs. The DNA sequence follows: TGTGCCAGTAGTCCAAGGACAGGTCTCGACTATGGCTACACCTTC. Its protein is CASSPRTGLDYGYTF.